The clone carrying this TCR beta chain has only a few counts. This sample is drawn from a study of early T cells in non-severe SARS-CoV-2 infection. Background on the study: Sequencing was performed on bulk RNA from unsorted whole blood, leaving chains unpaired.

TCRdb itself ran the 5' RACE reads through MiXCR, one entry per CDR3 protein. Among more than 55,000 distinct CDR3 sequences listed, approximately 13% were seen once. The ends were cut back, 2 bases at V and 5 bases at J, with 12 bases in the middle. From germline, CDR1 is SGHTA and CDR2 FQGNSA. The CDR3 has 14 residues. The sequencing input was whole blood. This sequence was found in an adult who was a healthcare worker with PCR-confirmed SARS-CoV-2 infection or an uninfected control (not recorded which). The V call is TRBV7-2, the J call TRBJ1-2; possibly TRBD1 for D (5 bases). The CDR3 DNA reads as TGTGCCAGCAGCTTACAGGGCCTATGGTATGGCTACACCTTC. Translated, it gives CASSLQGLWYGYTF. Using reference TRBV7-2 and TRBJ1-2 for the parts outside the CDR3, the full variable domain is GAGVSQSPSNKVTEKGKDVELRCDPISGHTALYWYRQSLGQGLEFLIYFQGNSAPDKSGLPSDRFSAERTGGSVSTLTIQRTQQEDSAVYLCASSLQGLWYGYTFGSGTRLTVV.